Below, 8 T cell receptor beta chains from the same sample are listed, as sequenced in a study of shared clonotypes between healthy human individuals. Positive CCR7 selection of CD45RO-negative cells yielded the naive CD8 cells, and terminally differentiated effector memory CD45RA+ cells were excluded. TCRdb's table, derived via immunoSEQ multiplex PCR, lists solely in-frame clones and lacks some. Among about 590,000 clones, nearly 97% were seen once, and the ten largest hold less than 0.13%. Sequenced sample: naive CD8+ T cells sorted from blood. Source of these receptors: a woman in her twenties or thirties in good health.

V is TRBV7-2 and J is TRBJ2-5; D might be TRBD1 (5 bases). Trimming left V 3 bases short and J 3 bases short, with 8 bases between. The CDR3 extends over 13 amino acids. Germline CDR1 and CDR2: SGHTA and FQGNSA. CDR3 sequence (DNA): TGTGCCAGCAGCTTGTTCAGGGAAGAGACCCAGTACTTC. Protein sequence: CASSLFREETQYF.

The CDR3 loop reads CASSALYLGVVTDKEKLFF. The CDR3 DNA reads TGTGCCAGCAGCGCTCTTTACCTAGGGGTTGTGACCGACAAGGAAAAACTGTTTTTT. This chain joins TRBV28 and TRBJ1-4; a weak D match, TRBD1 (5 bases). The V gene lost 6 bases and the J gene lost 8 bases, with 31 bases spanning the gap. CDR3 length equals 19 residues. From germline, CDR1 is MDHEN and CDR2 SYDVKM.

This chain links TRBV25-1 with TRBJ2-2; 16 bases are a match to TRBD2. Germline V gene sequence: CDR1 MGHDK, CDR2 SYGVNS. Trimming took 6 bases from V and 0 from J; bases not matched to a gene: 4. This CDR3 has 18 residues. For the CDR3, the DNA is TGTGCCAGCAGAGAGGGACTAGCGGGAGGGTCGAACACCGGGGAGCTGTTTTTT. Protein sequence: CASREGLAGGSNTGELFF.

CDR3 in DNA: TGTGCCACGGACAGGTTCTCCTACGAGCAGTACTTC. Protein: CATDRFSYEQYF. This rearrangement joins TRBV6-1 to TRBJ2-7; TRBD1 matches 7 bases. This CDR3 is 12 amino acids long. The germline V gene has CDR1 MNHNS and CDR2 SASEGT. V gave up 10 bases and J gave up 0 bases; unmatched junction bases: 3.

The rearrangement links TRBV7-9 to TRBJ1-1; D is unclear. The V gene's germline CDR1 is SEHNR and CDR2 FQNEAQ (reference sequence). Trimming left V 6 bases short and J 0 bases short, with 14 bases between. The CDR3 length is 15 residues. The CDR3 loop is CASRGVDVMNTEAFF. The CDR3 DNA reads TGTGCCAGCAGGGGAGTTGATGTTATGAACACTGAAGCTTTCTTT.

This chain connects TRBV7-9 to TRBJ2-2; tentative D call: TRBD1 (6 bases). Germline CDR1 reads SEHNR; CDR2 reads FQNEAQ (reference sequence). The CDR3 covers 19 residues. The V end lost 4 bases, the J end lost 0 bases, and 21 bases lay between the germline ends. The CDR3: CASSYPLSRGGANTGELFF. In DNA form, the CDR3 reads TGTGCCAGCAGCTATCCCTTGAGCAGGGGCGGCGCGAACACCGGGGAGCTGTTTTTT. The full variable domain, its missing parts supplied by reference TRBV7-9 and TRBJ2-2, is DTGVSQNPRHKITKRGQNVTFRCDPISEHNRLYWYRQTLGQGPEFLTYFQNEAQLEKSRLLSDRFSAERPKGSFSTLEIQRTEQGDSAMYLCASSYPLSRGGANTGELFFGEGSRLTVL.

This chain uses TRBV6-5 with TRBJ2-5; the D gene could be TRBD1 or TRBD2 (5 bases each). Germline V gene lookup returns CDR1 MNHEY and CDR2 SVGAGI. Trimming cost V 8 bases and J 2 bases, with 18 bases left between them. This CDR3 comprises 15 residues. This CDR3 reads CASPLGVWIQETQYF. CDR3 DNA sequence: TGTGCCAGCCCGTTGGGGGTTTGGATACAAGAGACCCAGTACTTC.

This clone appeared a single time. The rearrangement joins TRBV29-1 to TRBJ2-7; 7 nucleotides align to TRBD1. The CDR3 is 15 amino acids. Per germline, CDR1 SQVTM and CDR2 ANQGSEA. V trimming: 0 bases; J trimming: 4 bases; junction bases outside the gene matches: 9. The CDR3 reads CSVEDAYRGRYEQYF. The CDR3 DNA reads as TGCAGCGTTGAAGATGCGTACAGGGGCCGATACGAGCAGTACTTC.